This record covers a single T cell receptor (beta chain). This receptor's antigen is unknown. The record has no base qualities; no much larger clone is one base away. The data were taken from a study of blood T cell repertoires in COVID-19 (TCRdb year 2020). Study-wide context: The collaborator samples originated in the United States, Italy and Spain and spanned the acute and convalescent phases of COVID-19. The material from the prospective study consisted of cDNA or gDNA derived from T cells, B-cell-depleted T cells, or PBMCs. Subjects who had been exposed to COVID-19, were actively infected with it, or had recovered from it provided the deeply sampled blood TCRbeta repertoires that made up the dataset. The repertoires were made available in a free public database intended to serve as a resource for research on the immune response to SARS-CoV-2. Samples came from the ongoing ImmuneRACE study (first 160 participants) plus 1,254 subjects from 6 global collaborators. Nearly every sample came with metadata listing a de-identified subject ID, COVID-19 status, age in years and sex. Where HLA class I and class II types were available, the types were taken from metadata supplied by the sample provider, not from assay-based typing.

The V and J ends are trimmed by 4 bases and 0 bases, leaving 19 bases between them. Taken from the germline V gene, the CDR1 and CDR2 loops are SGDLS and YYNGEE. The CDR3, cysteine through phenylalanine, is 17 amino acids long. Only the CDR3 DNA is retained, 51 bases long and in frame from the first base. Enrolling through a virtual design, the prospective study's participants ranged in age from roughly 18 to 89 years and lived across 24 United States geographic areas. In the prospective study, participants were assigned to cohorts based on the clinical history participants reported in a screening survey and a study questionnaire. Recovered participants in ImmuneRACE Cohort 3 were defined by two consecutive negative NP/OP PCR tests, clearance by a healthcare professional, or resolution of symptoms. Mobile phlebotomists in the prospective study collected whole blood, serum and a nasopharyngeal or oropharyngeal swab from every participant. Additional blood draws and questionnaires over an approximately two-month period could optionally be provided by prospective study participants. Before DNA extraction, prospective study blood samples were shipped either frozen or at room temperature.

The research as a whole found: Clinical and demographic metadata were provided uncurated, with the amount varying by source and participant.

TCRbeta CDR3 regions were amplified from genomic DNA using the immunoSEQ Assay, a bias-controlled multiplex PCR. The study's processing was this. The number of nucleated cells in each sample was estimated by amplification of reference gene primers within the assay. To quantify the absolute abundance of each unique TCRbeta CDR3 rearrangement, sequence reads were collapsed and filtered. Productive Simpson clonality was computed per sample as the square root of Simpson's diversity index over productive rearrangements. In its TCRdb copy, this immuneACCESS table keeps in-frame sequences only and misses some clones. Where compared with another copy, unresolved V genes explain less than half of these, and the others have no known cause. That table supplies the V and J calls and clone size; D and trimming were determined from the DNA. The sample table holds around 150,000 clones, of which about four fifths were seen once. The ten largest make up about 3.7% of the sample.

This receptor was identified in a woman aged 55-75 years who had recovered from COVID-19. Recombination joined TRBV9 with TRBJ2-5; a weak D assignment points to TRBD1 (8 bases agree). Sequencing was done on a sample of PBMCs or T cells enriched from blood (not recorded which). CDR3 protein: CASSLTDREGHQETQYF. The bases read TGTGCCAGCAGCCTAACGGACAGGGAGGGTCACCAAGAGACCCAGTACTTC.